Listed below are T cell receptor beta chains from one sample, sequenced in a study of OX40 agonist ivuxolimab in advanced cancers. TCRdb's table, derived via immunoSEQ multiplex PCR, lists solely in-frame clones and lacks some. The sample includes tens of thousands of clones, 85% to 95% of them seen just once. The sequenced sample was CD4+ or CD8+ T cells sorted from blood, obtained in a trial of the OX40 agonist ivuxolimab. All receptors derive from an adult with an advanced solid tumor such as melanoma, head and neck, liver or kidney cancer. Each CDR3 is given with its conserved first and last residue. D genes are given only for firm matches. The size entry is marked missing in some rows and otherwise reads once, few, many or a size class.

CDR3aa	CDR3nt	d_gene	v_gene	j_gene	abundance
CASSLVAGRDYNEQFF	TGCGCCAGCAGCTTGGTGGCAGGGAGGGACTACAATGAGCAGTTCTTC	TRBD2	TRBV5-1	TRBJ2-1	-
CSVEVSYNEQFF	TGCAGCGTTGAAGTCAGCTACAATGAGCAGTTCTTC	-	TRBV29-1	TRBJ2-1	-
CASSLFGRKNEKLFF	TGTGCCAGCAGTTTATTTGGCAGAAAGAATGAAAAACTGTTTTTT	-	TRBV28	TRBJ1-4	-
CASSFTTESYEQYF	TGTGCCAGCAGTTTTACGACAGAATCCTACGAGCAGTACTTC	-	TRBV6-5	TRBJ2-7	-
CASSLVRVDGYTF	TGTGCCAGCAGCTTAGTCAGGGTAGATGGCTACACCTTC	-	TRBV7-9	TRBJ1-2	-
CASSPRLVTLNYGYTF	TGCGCCAGCAGTCCTAGGTTGGTGACTCTTAACTATGGCTACACCTTC	-	TRBV4-3	TRBJ1-2	-
CAWREVREDWYGYTF	TGTGCCTGGAGGGAAGTAAGGGAGGATTGGTATGGCTACACCTTC	-	TRBV30	TRBJ1-2	-
CASAGGAGGQGPGETQYF	TGTGCCAGCGCCGGGGGGGCAGGGGGACAGGGTCCTGGTGAGACCCAGTACTTC	-	TRBV28	TRBJ2-5	-
CAISDRTGEKLFF	TGTGCCATCAGTGATCGGACAGGTGAAAAACTGTTTTTT	TRBD1	TRBV10-3	TRBJ1-4	-
CASSTGDSGHEQYF	TGCGCCAGCAGCACTGGGGACAGTGGACACGAGCAGTACTTC	TRBD1	TRBV5-1	TRBJ2-7	-
CASSQFLAGGLSYEQYF	TGCGCCAGCAGCCAATTCCTAGCGGGGGGCCTCTCCTACGAGCAGTACTTC	TRBD2	TRBV4-1	TRBJ2-7	-
CASSVVGVGVENEQFF	TGTGCCAGCAGCGTAGTTGGGGTGGGGGTTGAAAATGAGCAGTTCTTC	-	TRBV9	TRBJ2-1	-
CASSLAWTDNQPQHF	TGTGCCAGCAGCTTGGCGTGGACAGACAATCAGCCCCAGCATTTT	-	TRBV5-5	TRBJ1-5	-
CAIDAGRAGEQYF	TGTGCCATCGATGCGGGCAGGGCAGGAGAGCAGTACTTC	-	TRBV5-4	TRBJ2-7	-
CASSLRLAGGQGSVTGELFF	TGTGCCAGCAGCCTTCGACTAGCGGGGGGCCAAGGGTCCGTCACCGGGGAGCTGTTTTTT	TRBD2	TRBV9	TRBJ2-2	-
CASSYSGTMNTEAFF	TGTGCCAGCAGTTACTCGGGGACTATGAACACTGAAGCTTTCTTT	-	TRBV6-5	TRBJ1-1	-
CASSQGGGSNQPQHF	TGCGCCAGCAGCCAAGGAGGGGGCAGCAATCAGCCCCAGCATTTT	TRBD1	TRBV4-3	TRBJ1-5	-
CASSGVRTGPYEQYF	TGTGCCAGCAGCGGAGTCCGGACAGGGCCCTACGAGCAGTACTTC	TRBD1	TRBV7-9	TRBJ2-7	-
CASSEGVRENTIYF	TGTGCCAGCAGTGAAGGGGTTAGGGAAAACACCATATATTTT	-	TRBV6-1	TRBJ1-3	-
CAISETDSNQPQHF	TGTGCCATCAGTGAGACAGATAGCAATCAGCCCCAGCATTTT	-	TRBV10-3	TRBJ1-5	-
CASSVGYEQYF	TGTGCCAGCAGCGTGGGCTACGAGCAGTACTTC	-	TRBV9	TRBJ2-7	-
CASSSGTGGTEAGELFF	TGTGCCAGCAGTTCGGGGACAGGGGGTACTGAAGCCGGGGAGCTGTTTTTT	TRBD1	TRBV28	TRBJ2-2	-
CATSRDRAAYNEQFF	TGTGCCACCAGCAGAGATAGGGCAGCCTACAATGAGCAGTTCTTC	-	TRBV15	TRBJ2-1	-
CASSHGREVPNTEAFF	TGCGCCAGCAGCCACGGAAGGGAGGTACCGAACACTGAAGCTTTCTTT	-	TRBV5-1	TRBJ1-1	few
CSARREYEQYF	TGCAGTGCTAGAAGGGAATACGAGCAGTACTTC	-	TRBV20-1	TRBJ2-7	-
CASRGTDTDTQYF	TGTGCCAGCAGAGGGACGGACACAGATACGCAGTATTTT	-	TRBV6-6	TRBJ2-3	-
CASSLTGLDEKLFF	TGTGCCAGCAGCCTGACAGGGTTGGACGAAAAACTGTTTTTT	TRBD1	TRBV9	TRBJ1-4	-
CASSQEQGLNSPLHF	TGCGCCAGCAGCCAAGAGCAGGGGCTTAATTCACCCCTCCACTTT	-	TRBV4-1	TRBJ1-6	-